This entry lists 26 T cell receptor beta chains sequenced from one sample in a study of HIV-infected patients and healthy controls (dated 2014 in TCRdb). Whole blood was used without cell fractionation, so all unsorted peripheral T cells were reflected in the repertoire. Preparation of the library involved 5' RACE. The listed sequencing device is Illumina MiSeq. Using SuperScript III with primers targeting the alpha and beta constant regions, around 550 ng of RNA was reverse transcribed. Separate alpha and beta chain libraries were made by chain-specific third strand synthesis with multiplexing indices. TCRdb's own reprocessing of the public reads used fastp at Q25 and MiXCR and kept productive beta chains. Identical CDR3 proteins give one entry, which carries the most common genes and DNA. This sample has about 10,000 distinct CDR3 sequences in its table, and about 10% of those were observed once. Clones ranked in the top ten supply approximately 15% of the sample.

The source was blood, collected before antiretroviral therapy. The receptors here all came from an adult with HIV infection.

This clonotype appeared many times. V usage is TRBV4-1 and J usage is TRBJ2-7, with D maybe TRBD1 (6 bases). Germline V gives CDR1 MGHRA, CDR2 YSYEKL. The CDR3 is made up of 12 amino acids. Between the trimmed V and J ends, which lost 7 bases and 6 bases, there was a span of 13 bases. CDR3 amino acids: CASKGRGSEQYF. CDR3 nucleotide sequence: TGCGCCAGCAAGGGCAGGGGAAGCGAGCAGTACTTC.

CDR3 residues: CSAPDGPMNTEAFF. The CDR3 bases are TGCAGTGCGCCAGACGGACCCATGAACACTGAAGCTTTCTTT. V gene TRBV20-1 combines with J gene TRBJ1-1, with D unclear. The V gene's germline CDR1 is DFQATT and CDR2 SNEGSKA (reference sequence). Trimming cost V 6 bases and J 0 bases, with 14 bases left between them. This CDR3 contains 14 residues.

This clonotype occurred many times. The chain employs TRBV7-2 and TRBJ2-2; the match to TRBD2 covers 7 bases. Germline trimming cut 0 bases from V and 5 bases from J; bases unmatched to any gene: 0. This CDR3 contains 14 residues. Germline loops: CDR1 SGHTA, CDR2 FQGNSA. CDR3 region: CASSLAGGTGELFF. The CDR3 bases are TGTGCCAGCAGCTTAGCCGGGGGGACCGGGGAGCTGTTTTTT.

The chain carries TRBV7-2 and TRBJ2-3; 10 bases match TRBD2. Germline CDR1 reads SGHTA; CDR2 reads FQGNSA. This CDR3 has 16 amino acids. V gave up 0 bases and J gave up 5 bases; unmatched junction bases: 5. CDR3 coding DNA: TGTGCCAGCAGCTTAGCCTCTAGCGGGGGCGTAGATACGCAGTATTTT. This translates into CASSLASSGGVDTQYF.

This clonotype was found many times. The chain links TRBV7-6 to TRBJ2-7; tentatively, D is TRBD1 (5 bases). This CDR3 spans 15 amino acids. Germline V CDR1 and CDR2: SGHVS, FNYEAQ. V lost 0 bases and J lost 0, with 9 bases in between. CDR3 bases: TGTGCCAGCAGCTTAGCCAGACAGAGCTCCTACGAGCAGTACTTC. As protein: CASSLARQSSYEQYF.

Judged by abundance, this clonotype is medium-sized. CDR3 nucleotide sequence: TGCGCCAGCAGCCAGAGAACAGGGGGACGAGCCGGAAACACCATATATTTT. The encoded protein is CASSQRTGGRAGNTIYF. This sequence joins TRBV4-3 and TRBJ1-3; 8 bases map to TRBD1. With 3 bases clipped from V and 4 bases from J, the junction kept 11 bases outside the gene matches. This CDR3 region has 17 residues. The germline gives CDR1 LGHNA, CDR2 YSLEER.

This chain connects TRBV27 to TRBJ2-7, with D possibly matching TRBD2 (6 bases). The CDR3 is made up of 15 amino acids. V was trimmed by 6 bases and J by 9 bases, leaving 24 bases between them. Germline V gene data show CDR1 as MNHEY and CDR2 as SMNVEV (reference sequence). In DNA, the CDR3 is TGTGCCAGCAGCCCCGGAGGCGGGACCCTGCTCGGGCAGTACTTC. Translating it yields CASSPGGGTLLGQYF.

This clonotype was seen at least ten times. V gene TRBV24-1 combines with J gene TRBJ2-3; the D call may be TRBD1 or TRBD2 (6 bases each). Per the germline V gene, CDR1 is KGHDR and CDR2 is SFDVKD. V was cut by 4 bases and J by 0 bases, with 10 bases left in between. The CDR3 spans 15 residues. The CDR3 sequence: CATSERGPSTDTQYF. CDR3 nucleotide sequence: TGTGCCACCAGTGAACGGGGGCCTAGCACAGATACGCAGTATTTT.

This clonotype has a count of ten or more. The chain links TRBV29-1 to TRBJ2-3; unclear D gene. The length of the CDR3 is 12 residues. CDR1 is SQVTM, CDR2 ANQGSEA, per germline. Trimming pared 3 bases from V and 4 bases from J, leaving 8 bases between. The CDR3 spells CSVDGLADTQYF. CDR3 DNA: TGCAGCGTTGATGGATTGGCAGATACGCAGTATTTT.

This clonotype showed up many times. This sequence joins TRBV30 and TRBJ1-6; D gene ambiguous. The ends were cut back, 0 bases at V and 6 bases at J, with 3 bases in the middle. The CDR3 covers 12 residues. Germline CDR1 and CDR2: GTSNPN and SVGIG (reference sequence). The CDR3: CAWSVRNSPLHF. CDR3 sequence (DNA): TGTGCCTGGAGTGTACGTAATTCACCCCTCCACTTT.

The CDR3 bases are TGTGCCAGCAGCCAACTAGGGATCTACAATGAGCAGTTCTTC. The encoded protein is CASSQLGIYNEQFF. The chain has TRBV14 and TRBJ2-1; D remains unclear. Deletions cut 2 bases from V and 3 bases from J, with 8 bases between. In germline, CDR1 is SGHDN, CDR2 FVKESK. The CDR3 loop spans 14 amino acids.

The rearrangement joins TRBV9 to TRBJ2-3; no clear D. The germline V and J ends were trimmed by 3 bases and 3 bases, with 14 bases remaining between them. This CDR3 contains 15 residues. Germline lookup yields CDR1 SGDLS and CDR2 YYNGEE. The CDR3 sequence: CASSEGLKFTDTQYF. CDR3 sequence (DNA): TGTGCCAGCAGCGAGGGCCTAAAGTTTACAGATACGCAGTATTTT. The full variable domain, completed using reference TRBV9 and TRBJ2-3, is DSGVTQTPKHLITATGQRVTLRCSPRSGDLSVYWYQQSLDQGLQFLIQYYNGEERAKGNILERFSAQQFPDLHSELNLSSLELGDSALYFCASSEGLKFTDTQYFGPGTRLTVL.

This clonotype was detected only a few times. CDR3 nucleotides: TGTGCCAGCAGACCAGGACAGGAAAACATTCAGTACTTC. As protein: CASRPGQENIQYF. The chain couples TRBV7-9 to TRBJ2-4; 7 positions match TRBD1. V shed 6 bases, J shed 5 bases, and the junction held 4 bases outside the gene matches. The CDR3 runs to 13 residues. Looked up from germline, CDR1 is SEHNR and CDR2 is FQNEAQ (reference sequence).

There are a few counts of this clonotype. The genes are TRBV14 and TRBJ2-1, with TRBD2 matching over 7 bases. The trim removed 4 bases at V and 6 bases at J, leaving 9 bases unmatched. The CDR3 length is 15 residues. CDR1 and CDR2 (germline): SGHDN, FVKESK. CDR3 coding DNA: TGTGCCAGCAGCCCGAGTCGGACTAGTGTCAATGAGCAGTTCTTC. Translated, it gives CASSPSRTSVNEQFF. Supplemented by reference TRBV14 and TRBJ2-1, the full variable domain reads EAGVTQFPSHSVIEKGQTVTLRCDPISGHDNLYWYRRVMGKEIKFLLHFVKESKQDESGMPNNRFLAERTGGTYSTLKVQPAELEDSGVYFCASSPSRTSVNEQFFGPGTRLTVL.

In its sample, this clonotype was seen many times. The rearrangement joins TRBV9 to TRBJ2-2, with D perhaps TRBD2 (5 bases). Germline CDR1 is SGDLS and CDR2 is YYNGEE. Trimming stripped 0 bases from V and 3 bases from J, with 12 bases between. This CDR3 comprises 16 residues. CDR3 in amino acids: CASSVGPGGDTGELFF. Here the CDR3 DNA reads TGTGCCAGCAGCGTAGGCCCAGGAGGCGACACCGGGGAGCTGTTTTTT.

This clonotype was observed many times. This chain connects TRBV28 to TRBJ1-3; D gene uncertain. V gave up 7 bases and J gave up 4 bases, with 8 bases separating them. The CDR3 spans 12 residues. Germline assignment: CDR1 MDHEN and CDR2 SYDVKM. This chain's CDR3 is CASKLGGNTIYF. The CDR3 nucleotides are TGTGCCAGCAAACTAGGGGGAAACACCATATATTTT. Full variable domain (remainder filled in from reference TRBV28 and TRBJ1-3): DVKVTQSSRYLVKRTGEKVFLECVQDMDHENMFWYRQDPGLGLRLIYFSYDVKMKEKGDIPEGYSVSREKKERFSLILESASTNQTSMYLCASKLGGNTIYFGEGSWLTVV.

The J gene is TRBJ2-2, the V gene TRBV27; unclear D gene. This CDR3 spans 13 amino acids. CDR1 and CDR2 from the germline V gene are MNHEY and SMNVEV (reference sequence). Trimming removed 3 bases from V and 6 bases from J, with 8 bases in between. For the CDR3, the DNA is TGTGCCAGCAGTTTCTTCTTCCCCGGGGAGCTGTTTTTT. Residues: CASSFFFPGELFF.

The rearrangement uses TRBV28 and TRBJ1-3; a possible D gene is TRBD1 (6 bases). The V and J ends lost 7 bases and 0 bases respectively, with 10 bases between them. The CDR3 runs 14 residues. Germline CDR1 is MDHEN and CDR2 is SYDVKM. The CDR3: CASTQGGSGNTIYF. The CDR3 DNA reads TGTGCCAGCACTCAAGGGGGCTCTGGAAACACCATATATTTT.

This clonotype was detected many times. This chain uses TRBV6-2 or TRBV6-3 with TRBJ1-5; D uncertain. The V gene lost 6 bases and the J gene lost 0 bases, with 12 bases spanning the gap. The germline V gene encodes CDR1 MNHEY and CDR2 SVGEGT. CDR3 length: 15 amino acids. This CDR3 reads CASRTLGYSNQPQHF. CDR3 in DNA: TGTGCCAGCAGGACCCTCGGTTATAGCAATCAGCCCCAGCATTTT.

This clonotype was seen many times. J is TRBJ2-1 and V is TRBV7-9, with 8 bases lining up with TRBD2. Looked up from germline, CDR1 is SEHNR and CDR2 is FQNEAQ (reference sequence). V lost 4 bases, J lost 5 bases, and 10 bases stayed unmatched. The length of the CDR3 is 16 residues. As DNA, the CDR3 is TGTGCCAGCAGCTACCTGGGCAGGACTAGCAACAATGAGCAGTTCTTC. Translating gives CASSYLGRTSNNEQFF.

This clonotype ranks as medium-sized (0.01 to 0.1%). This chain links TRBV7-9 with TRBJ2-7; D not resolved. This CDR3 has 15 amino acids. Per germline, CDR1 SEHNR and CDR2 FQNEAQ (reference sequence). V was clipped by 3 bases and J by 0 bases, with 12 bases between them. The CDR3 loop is CASSLKTGSSYEQYF. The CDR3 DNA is TGTGCCAGCAGCTTGAAGACGGGTAGCTCCTACGAGCAGTACTTC.

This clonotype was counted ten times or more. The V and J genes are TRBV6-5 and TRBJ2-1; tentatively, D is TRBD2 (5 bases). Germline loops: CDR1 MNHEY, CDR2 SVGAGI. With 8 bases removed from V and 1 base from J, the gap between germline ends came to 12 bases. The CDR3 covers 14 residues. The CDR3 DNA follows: TGTGCCAGCTCCTCCTCGGGATCCTACAATGAGCAGTTCTTC. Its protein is CASSSSGSYNEQFF.

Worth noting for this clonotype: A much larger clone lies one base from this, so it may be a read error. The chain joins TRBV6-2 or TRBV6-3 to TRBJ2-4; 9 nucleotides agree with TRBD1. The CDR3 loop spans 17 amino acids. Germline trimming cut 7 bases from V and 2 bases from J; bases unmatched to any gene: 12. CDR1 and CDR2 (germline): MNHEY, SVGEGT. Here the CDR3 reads CASNDRGNPASKNIQYF. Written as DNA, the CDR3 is TGTGCCAGCAATGACAGGGGGAACCCGGCGTCCAAAAACATTCAGTACTTC.

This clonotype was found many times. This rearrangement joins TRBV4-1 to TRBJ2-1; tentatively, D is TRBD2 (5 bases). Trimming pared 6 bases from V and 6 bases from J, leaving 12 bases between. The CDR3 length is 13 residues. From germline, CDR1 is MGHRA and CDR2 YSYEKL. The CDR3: CASSLLGANEQFF. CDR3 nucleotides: TGCGCCAGCAGTCTACTAGGTGCCAATGAGCAGTTCTTC.

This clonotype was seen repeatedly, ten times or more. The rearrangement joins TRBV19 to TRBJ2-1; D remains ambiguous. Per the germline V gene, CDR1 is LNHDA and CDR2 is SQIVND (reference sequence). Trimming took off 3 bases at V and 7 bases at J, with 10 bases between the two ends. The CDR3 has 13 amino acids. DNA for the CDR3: TGTGCCAGTAGTATCAGACAAGGGAATGAGCAGTTCTTC. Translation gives CASSIRQGNEQFF.

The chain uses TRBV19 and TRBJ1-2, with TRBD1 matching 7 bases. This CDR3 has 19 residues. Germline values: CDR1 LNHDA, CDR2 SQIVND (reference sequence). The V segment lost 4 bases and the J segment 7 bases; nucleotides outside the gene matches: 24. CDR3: CASSNVLGGQPHTGSGYTF. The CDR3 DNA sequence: TGTGCCAGTAGTAATGTCCTGGGGGGACAGCCGCATACTGGTAGTGGCTACACCTTC.